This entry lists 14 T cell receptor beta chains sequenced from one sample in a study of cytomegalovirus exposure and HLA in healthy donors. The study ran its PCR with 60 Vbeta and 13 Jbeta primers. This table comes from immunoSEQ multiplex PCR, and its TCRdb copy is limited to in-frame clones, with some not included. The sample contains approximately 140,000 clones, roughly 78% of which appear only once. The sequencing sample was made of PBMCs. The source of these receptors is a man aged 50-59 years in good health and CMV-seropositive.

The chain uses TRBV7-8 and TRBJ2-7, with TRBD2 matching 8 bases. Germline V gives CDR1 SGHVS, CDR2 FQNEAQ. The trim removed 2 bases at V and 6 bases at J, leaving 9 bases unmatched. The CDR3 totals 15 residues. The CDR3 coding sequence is TGTGCCAGCAGCTTATTCCTAGCGGGTCTTGGCGAGCAGTACTTC. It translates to CASSLFLAGLGEQYF.

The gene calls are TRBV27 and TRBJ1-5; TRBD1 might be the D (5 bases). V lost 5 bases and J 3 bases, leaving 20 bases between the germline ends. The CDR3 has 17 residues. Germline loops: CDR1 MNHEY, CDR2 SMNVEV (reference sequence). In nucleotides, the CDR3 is TGTGCCAGCAGTCCCAGTGATCTCCGGGACTACAATCAGCCCCAGCATTTT. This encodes CASSPSDLRDYNQPQHF.

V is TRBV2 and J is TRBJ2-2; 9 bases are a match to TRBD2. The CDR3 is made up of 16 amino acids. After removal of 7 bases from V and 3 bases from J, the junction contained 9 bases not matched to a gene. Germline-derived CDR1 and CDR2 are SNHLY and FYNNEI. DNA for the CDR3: TGTGCCAGCACCAGGGGGACTAGCCAATACACCGGGGAGCTGTTTTTT. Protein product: CASTRGTSQYTGELFF.

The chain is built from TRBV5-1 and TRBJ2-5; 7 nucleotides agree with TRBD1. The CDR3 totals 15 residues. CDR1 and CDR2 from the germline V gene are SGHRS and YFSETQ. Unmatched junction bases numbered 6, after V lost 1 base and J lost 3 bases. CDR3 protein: CASSLRGGGEETQYF. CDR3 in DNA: TGCGCCAGCAGCTTGAGAGGGGGCGGAGAAGAGACCCAGTACTTC.

The CDR3 sequence is CASSIGTAIKNIQYF. Written as DNA, the CDR3 is TGTGCCAGCAGCATCGGGACAGCAATAAAAAACATTCAGTACTTC. The chain uses TRBV2 and TRBJ2-4, with 7 bases that match TRBD1. Losses at the gene ends were 6 bases for V and 4 bases for J; bases not matched to a gene: 9. Germline assignment: CDR1 SNHLY and CDR2 FYNNEI. This CDR3 is 15 amino acids long.

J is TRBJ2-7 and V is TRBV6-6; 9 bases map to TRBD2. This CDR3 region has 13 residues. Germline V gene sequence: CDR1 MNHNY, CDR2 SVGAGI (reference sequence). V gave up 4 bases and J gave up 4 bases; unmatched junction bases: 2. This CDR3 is CASSSTSGYEQYF. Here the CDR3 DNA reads TGTGCCAGCAGTTCGACTAGCGGTTACGAGCAGTACTTC.

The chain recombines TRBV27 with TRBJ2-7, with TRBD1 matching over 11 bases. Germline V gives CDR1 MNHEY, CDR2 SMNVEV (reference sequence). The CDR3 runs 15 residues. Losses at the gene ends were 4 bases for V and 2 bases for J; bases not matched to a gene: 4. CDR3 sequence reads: CASSSRGQGAYEQYF. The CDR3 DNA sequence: TGTGCCAGCAGTTCACGGGGACAGGGGGCCTACGAGCAGTACTTC.

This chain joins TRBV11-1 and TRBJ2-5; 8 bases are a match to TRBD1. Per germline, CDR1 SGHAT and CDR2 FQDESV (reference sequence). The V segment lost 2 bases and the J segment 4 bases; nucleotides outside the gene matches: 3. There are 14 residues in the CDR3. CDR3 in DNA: TGTGCCAGCAGCTTACAGGGGGCGGGAGAGACCCAGTACTTC. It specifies CASSLQGAGETQYF.

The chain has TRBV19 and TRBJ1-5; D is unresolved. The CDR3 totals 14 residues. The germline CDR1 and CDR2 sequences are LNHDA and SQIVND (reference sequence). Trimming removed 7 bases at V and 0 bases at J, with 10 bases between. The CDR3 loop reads CASNPRDSNQPQHF. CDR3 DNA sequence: TGTGCCAGTAACCCGAGGGATAGCAATCAGCCCCAGCATTTT.

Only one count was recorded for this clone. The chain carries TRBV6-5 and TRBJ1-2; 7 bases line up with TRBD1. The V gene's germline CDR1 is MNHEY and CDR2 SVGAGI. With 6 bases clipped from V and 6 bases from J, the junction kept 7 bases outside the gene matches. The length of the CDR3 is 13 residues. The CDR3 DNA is TGTGCCAGCAGAGACACAGGGGCGGATGGCTACACCTTC. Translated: CASRDTGADGYTF.

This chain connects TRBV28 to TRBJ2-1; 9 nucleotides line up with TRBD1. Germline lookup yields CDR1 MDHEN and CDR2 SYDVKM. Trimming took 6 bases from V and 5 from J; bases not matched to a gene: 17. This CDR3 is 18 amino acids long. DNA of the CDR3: TGTGCCAGCAGGGGACAGGGAGGCAATTCTCGGTGGGACAATGAGCAGTTCTTC. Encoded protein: CASRGQGGNSRWDNEQFF.

The CDR3 DNA reads TGTGCCATCAAGGAAAGTAGGACAGGTGCCTACGAGCAGTACTTC. Translating it yields CAIKESRTGAYEQYF. The rearrangement uses TRBV10-3 and TRBJ2-5; 7 nucleotides align to TRBD1. The end of the DNA aligns better with TRBJ2-7, so the J call may be wrong. Germline values: CDR1 ENHRY, CDR2 SYGVKD. The CDR3 sequence is 15 residues long.

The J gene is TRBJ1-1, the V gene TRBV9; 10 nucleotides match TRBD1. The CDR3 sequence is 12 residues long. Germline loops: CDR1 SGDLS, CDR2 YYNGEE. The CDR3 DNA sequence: TGTGCGACAGGGGGCGCGTATACTGAAGCTTTCTTT. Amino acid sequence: CATGGAYTEAFF.

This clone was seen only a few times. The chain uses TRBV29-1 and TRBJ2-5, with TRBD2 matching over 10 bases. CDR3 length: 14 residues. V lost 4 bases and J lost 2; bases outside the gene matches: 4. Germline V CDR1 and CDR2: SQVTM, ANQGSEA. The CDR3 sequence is CSVATSGLQETQYF. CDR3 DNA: TGCAGCGTTGCGACTAGCGGGCTTCAAGAGACCCAGTACTTC.